Listed below are T cell receptor beta chains from one sample, sequenced in a study of beta chain features in type 1 diabetes. Repertoires were generated with immunoSEQ multiplex PCR, while TCRdb's copy carries only in-frame clones and drops some. The sample comprises 400,000 to 600,000 clones, approximately 30% of which are singletons, and almost 0.065% rests with the top ten. The sequenced sample consisted of naive CD4+ T cells from blood. The source of these receptors is a man between 18 and 29 years old in good health. Each CDR3 is given with its conserved first and last residue. Fields, in order: clone size, V gene, J gene, D gene, CDR3 DNA, CDR3 protein. A D gene is named only where the DNA matches it firmly. Clone size appears in some rows only: once, few, many, or a class for an expanded clone.

abundance: -; v_gene: TRBV23-1; j_gene: TRBJ2-7; d_gene: TRBD2; CDR3nt: TGCGCCAGCAGTCACCCCCATGCGGGAGCCGAGCAGTACTTC; CDR3aa: CASSHPHAGAEQYF
abundance: -; v_gene: TRBV14; j_gene: TRBJ1-2; d_gene: -; CDR3nt: TGTGCCAGCAGCCAAGGGCAGGGTAATGGCTACACCTTC; CDR3aa: CASSQGQGNGYTF
abundance: -; v_gene: TRBV5-1; j_gene: TRBJ2-1; d_gene: -; CDR3nt: TGCGCCAGCAGTTTGATGAATGAGCAGTTCTTC; CDR3aa: CASSLMNEQFF
abundance: -; v_gene: TRBV7-9; j_gene: TRBJ2-1; d_gene: -; CDR3nt: TGTGCCAGCAGCCAAAATGCCGGTGGTGAGCAGTTCTTC; CDR3aa: CASSQNAGGEQFF
abundance: -; v_gene: TRBV30; j_gene: TRBJ1-5; d_gene: -; CDR3nt: TGTGCCTGGAGTCTTCCCAACAATCAGCCCCAGCATTTT; CDR3aa: CAWSLPNNQPQHF
abundance: -; v_gene: TRBV7-2; j_gene: TRBJ2-7; d_gene: -; CDR3nt: TGTGCCAGCAGTCTAGTCCCCATCCTGCCGGGCGGGCAGTACTTC; CDR3aa: CASSLVPILPGGQYF
abundance: -; v_gene: TRBV29-1; j_gene: TRBJ2-7; d_gene: -; CDR3nt: TGCAGCGTTGAAGATCAAGGACAGTGGCGCGAGCAGTACTTC; CDR3aa: CSVEDQGQWREQYF
abundance: few; v_gene: TRBV29-1; j_gene: TRBJ2-7; d_gene: -; CDR3nt: TGCAGCGTTGAAGATAGCACCGTCGGCGAGCAGTACTTC; CDR3aa: CSVEDSTVGEQYF
abundance: -; v_gene: TRBV29-1; j_gene: TRBJ2-1; d_gene: -; CDR3nt: TGCAGCGTTGAGGGGTTGCCCTACAATGAGCAGTTCTTC; CDR3aa: CSVEGLPYNEQFF
abundance: -; v_gene: TRBV6-5; j_gene: TRBJ1-2; d_gene: -; CDR3nt: TGTGCCAGCAGTTACTCCCTGACCGGTATCTATGGCTACACCTTC; CDR3aa: CASSYSLTGIYGYTF
abundance: -; v_gene: TRBV9; j_gene: TRBJ2-1; d_gene: -; CDR3nt: TGTGCCAGCAGCGTAGGATATGGCCAGTACAATGAGCAGTTCTTC; CDR3aa: CASSVGYGQYNEQFF
abundance: -; v_gene: TRBV28; j_gene: TRBJ1-3; d_gene: -; CDR3nt: TGTGCCAGCAGAAAAGCCTCTGGAAACACCATATATTTT; CDR3aa: CASRKASGNTIYF
abundance: few; v_gene: TRBV12-5; j_gene: TRBJ2-7; d_gene: -; CDR3nt: TGTGCTAGTGGCCTCGGGGATATCTACGAGCAGTACTTC; CDR3aa: CASGLGDIYEQYF
abundance: few; v_gene: TRBV7-9; j_gene: TRBJ1-4; d_gene: -; CDR3nt: TGTGCCAACTCCCAGGCGGGCACTAATGAAAAACTGTTTTTT; CDR3aa: CANSQAGTNEKLFF
abundance: -; v_gene: TRBV28; j_gene: TRBJ1-5; d_gene: -; CDR3nt: TGTGCCAGCGGTCGGGCGTTTCAGCCCCAGCATTTT; CDR3aa: CASGRAFQPQHF
abundance: few; v_gene: TRBV29-1; j_gene: TRBJ1-2; d_gene: TRBD1; CDR3nt: TGCAGCGTTGATGAAGGAGGGACAGGAGTCGACGGCTACACCTTC; CDR3aa: CSVDEGGTGVDGYTF
abundance: -; v_gene: TRBV18; j_gene: TRBJ2-1; d_gene: TRBD2; CDR3nt: TGTGCCAGCTCACCGCTCGGGACTAGCGGTTACAATGAGCAGTTCTTC; CDR3aa: CASSPLGTSGYNEQFF
abundance: -; v_gene: TRBV18; j_gene: TRBJ2-7; d_gene: -; CDR3nt: TGTGCCAGCTTCCTCTCCTACGAGCAGTACTTC; CDR3aa: CASFLSYEQYF
abundance: few; v_gene: TRBV7-9; j_gene: TRBJ2-1; d_gene: TRBD2; CDR3nt: TGTGCCAGCAGCTTAGGCGGCGGGAGAATAACGGATGAGCAGTTCTTC; CDR3aa: CASSLGGGRITDEQFF
abundance: -; v_gene: TRBV7-9; j_gene: TRBJ2-7; d_gene: TRBD1; CDR3nt: TGTGCCAGCAGCTTAACAGGGGGCGCGGGCTCCTACGAGCAGTACTTC; CDR3aa: CASSLTGGAGSYEQYF